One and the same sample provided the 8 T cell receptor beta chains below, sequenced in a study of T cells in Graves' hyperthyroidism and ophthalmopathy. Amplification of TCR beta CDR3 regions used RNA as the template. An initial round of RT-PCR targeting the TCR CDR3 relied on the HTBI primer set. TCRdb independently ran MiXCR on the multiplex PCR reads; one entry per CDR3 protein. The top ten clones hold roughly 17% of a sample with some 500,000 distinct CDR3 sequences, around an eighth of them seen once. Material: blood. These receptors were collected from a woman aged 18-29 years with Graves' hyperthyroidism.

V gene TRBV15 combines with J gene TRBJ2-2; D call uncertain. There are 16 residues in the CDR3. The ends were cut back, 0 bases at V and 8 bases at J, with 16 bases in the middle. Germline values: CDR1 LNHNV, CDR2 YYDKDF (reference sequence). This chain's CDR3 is CATSRDRVGVNGELFF. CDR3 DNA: TGTGCCACCAGCAGAGATCGCGTTGGGGTGAATGGGGAGCTGTTTTTT.

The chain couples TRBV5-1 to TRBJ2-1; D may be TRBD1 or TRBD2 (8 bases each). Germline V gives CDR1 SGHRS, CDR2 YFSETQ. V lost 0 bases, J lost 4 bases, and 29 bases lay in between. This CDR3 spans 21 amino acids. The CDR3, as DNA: TGCGCCAGCAGCTTGGCTGACAGGGGACCCCAGGCAGCGGGGGTTTACAATGAGCAGTTCTTC. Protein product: CASSLADRGPQAAGVYNEQFF.

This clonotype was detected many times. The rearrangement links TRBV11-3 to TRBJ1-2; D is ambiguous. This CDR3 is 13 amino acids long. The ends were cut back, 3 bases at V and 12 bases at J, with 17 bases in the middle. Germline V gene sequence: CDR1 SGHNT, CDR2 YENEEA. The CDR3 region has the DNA TGTGCCAGCAGCTTGTCACCCAGCTCGGCTCACACCTTC. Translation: CASSLSPSSAHTF. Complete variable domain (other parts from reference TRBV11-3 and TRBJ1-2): EAGVVQSPRYKIIEKKQPVAFWCNPISGHNTLYWYLQNLGQGPELLIRYENEEAVDDSQLPKDRFSAERLKGVDSTLKIQPAELGDSAVYLCASSLSPSSAHTFGSGTRLTVV.

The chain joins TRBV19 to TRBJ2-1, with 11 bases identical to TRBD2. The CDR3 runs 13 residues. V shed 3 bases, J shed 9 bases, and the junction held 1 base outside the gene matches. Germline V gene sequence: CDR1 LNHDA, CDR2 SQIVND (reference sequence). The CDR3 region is CASSIGTSGEQFF. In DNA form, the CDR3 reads TGTGCCAGTAGTATTGGGACTAGCGGTGAGCAGTTCTTC.

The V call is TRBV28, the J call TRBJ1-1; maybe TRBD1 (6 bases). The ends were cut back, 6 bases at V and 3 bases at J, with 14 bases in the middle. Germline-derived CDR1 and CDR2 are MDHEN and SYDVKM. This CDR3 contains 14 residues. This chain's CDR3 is CASRKQGGYTEAFF. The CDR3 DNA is TGTGCCAGCAGAAAACAGGGTGGGTACACTGAAGCTTTCTTT.

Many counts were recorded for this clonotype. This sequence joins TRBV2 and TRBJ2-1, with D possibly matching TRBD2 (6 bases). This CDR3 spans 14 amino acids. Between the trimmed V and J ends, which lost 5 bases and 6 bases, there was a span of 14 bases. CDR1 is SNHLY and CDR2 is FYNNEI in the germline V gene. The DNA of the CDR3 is TGTGCCAGCAGTTCCCAGACTAGTTCCAATGAGCAGTTCTTC. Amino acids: CASSSQTSSNEQFF.

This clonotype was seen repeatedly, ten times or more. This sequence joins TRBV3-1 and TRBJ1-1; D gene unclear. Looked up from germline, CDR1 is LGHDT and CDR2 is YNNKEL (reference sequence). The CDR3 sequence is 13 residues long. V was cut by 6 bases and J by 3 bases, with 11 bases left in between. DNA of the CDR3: TGTGCCAGCAGACCCGGATCATACACTGAAGCTTTCTTT. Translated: CASRPGSYTEAFF.

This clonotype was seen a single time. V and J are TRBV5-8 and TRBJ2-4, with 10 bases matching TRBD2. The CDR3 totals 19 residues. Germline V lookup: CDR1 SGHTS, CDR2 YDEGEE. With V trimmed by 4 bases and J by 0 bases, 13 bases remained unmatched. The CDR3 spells CASSRSGLADTLAKNIQYF. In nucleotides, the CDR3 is TGTGCCAGCAGCCGCTCAGGACTAGCGGATACACTAGCCAAAAACATTCAGTACTTC.